These 15 T cell receptor beta chains came from one sample sequenced in a study of somatic mutations in cytotoxic T cells in rheumatoid arthritis. Assay used: immunoSEQ multiplex PCR; TCRdb lists only in-frame clones, some missing. The sample shows 20,000 or so clones, roughly four fifths of them seen only once. Sequencing used CD8+ T cells sorted from blood. The receptors here all came from an adult with rheumatoid arthritis.

This clone was observed a handful of times. V gene TRBV11-2 combines with J gene TRBJ2-1; TRBD2 matches at 11 bases. This CDR3 is built from 16 residues. The junction had 6 bases not matched to a gene; V was cut back by 5 bases and J by 3 bases. Germline CDR1 reads SGHAT; CDR2 reads FQNNGV. The CDR3 nucleotides are TGTGCCAGCAGCCCATCTAGCGGGAGGAGCTACAATGAGCAGTTCTTC. It translates to CASSPSSGRSYNEQFF. Full variable domain (rest looked up from reference TRBV11-2 and TRBJ2-1): EAGVAQSPRYKIIEKRQSVAFWCNPISGHATLYWYQQILGQGPKLLIQFQNNGVVDDSQLPKDRFSAERLKGVDSTLKIQPAKLEDSAVYLCASSPSSGRSYNEQFFGPGTRLTVL.

The chain uses TRBV10-2 and TRBJ1-5; 10 bases match TRBD1. V shed 11 bases, J shed 4 bases, and the junction held 8 bases outside the gene matches. CDR1 and CDR2 (germline): WSHSY, SAAADI. The CDR3 extends over 14 amino acids. The DNA for the CDR3 is TGCGCCTCACAGACAGGGGGCGGGAATCAGCCCCAGCATTTT. Its translation: CASQTGGGNQPQHF.

V and J are TRBV27 and TRBJ2-5; 14 nucleotides agree with TRBD2. Germline trimming cut 3 bases from V and 5 bases from J; bases unmatched to any gene: 2. The CDR3 sequence is 15 residues long. Germline V gene lookup returns CDR1 MNHEY and CDR2 SMNVEV (reference sequence). The CDR3 reads CASSLGLAGAETQYF. The CDR3 DNA is TGTGCCAGCAGTTTGGGACTAGCGGGGGCGGAGACCCAGTACTTC.

The chain has TRBV6-4 and TRBJ2-6, with 7 bases identical to TRBD1. The CDR3 totals 17 residues. Germline V gene data show CDR1 as MRHNA and CDR2 as SNTAGT. With V trimmed by 4 bases and J by 0 bases, 6 bases remained unmatched. Here the CDR3 reads CASSGGDSLSGANVLTF. In DNA, the CDR3 is TGTGCCAGCAGTGGTGGGGACAGTCTCTCTGGGGCCAACGTCCTGACTTTC.

The J gene is TRBJ1-3, the V gene TRBV11-2; D may be TRBD1 (5 bases). Germline assignment: CDR1 SGHAT and CDR2 FQNNGV. V was pared by 6 bases and J by 0 bases, with 24 bases between. CDR3 size: 19 residues. CDR3 DNA: TGTGCCAGCAGTCTTAGTTATTCGGCCGGGGGGAGCTCTGGAAACACCATATATTTT. It is translated as CASSLSYSAGGSSGNTIYF.

The chain joins TRBV5-6 to TRBJ2-4; D is unclear. Germline loops: CDR1 SGHDT, CDR2 YYEEEE. The CDR3 consists of 11 residues. The V end was cut by 5 bases, the J end by 10 bases, with 10 bases between. The CDR3 loop reads CASSLFGIQYF. CDR3 nucleotides: TGTGCCAGCAGTTTATTCGGGATTCAGTACTTC.

The chain is built from TRBV7-8 and TRBJ2-3; D tentatively fits TRBD1 or TRBD2 (6 bases each). CDR3 length: 15 residues. Trimming pared 6 bases from V and 2 bases from J, leaving 15 bases between. CDR1 SGHVS and CDR2 FQNEAQ come from the germline V gene. For the CDR3, the DNA is TGTGCCAGCAGGGACCGGGGGCCACACACAGATACGCAGTATTTT. Translation: CASRDRGPHTDTQYF.

The chain links TRBV5-8 to TRBJ2-2; D is uncertain. This CDR3 region has 15 residues. CDR1 SGHTS and CDR2 YDEGEE come from the germline V gene. Trimming removed 3 bases at V and 2 bases at J, with 11 bases between. This chain's CDR3 is CASSSRTSNTGELFF. CDR3 coding DNA: TGTGCCAGCAGCTCGCGGACCTCCAACACCGGGGAGCTGTTTTTT.

The V call is TRBV7-6, the J call TRBJ2-2; no clear D. The CDR3 extends over 12 amino acids. Germline-derived CDR1 and CDR2 are SGHVS and FNYEAQ. Deletions cut 0 bases from V and 8 bases from J, with 4 bases between. The CDR3: CASSLASGELFF. CDR3 nucleotides: TGTGCCAGCAGCTTAGCTTCGGGGGAGCTGTTTTTT.

This chain uses TRBV4-3 with TRBJ2-3; D is unresolved. CDR1 is LGHNA and CDR2 is YSLEER in the germline V gene. The V and J ends lost 0 bases and 6 bases respectively, with 19 bases between them. CDR3 length equals 17 residues. The chain's CDR3 is CASSQDTSPPGPDTQYF. The CDR3 DNA is TGCGCCAGCAGCCAAGATACCTCACCCCCGGGCCCCGATACGCAGTATTTT.

The V and J genes are TRBV9 and TRBJ2-5, with D unresolved. V was cut by 3 bases and J by 5 bases, with 5 bases left in between. The germline gives CDR1 SGDLS, CDR2 YYNGEE. The CDR3 is 11 amino acids. For the CDR3, the DNA is TGTGCCAGCAGCGCCCCGGAGACCCAGTACTTC. Translating it yields CASSAPETQYF.

CDR3 sequence (DNA): TGCAGCGTTGGACTAGCGGGACGATTATACGAGCAGTACTTC. Protein: CSVGLAGRLYEQYF. The chain employs TRBV29-1 and TRBJ2-5; 11 bases are a match to TRBD2. The assigned J gene may be wrong: the sequence end matches TRBJ2-7 better. There are 14 residues in the CDR3. Germline-derived CDR1 and CDR2 are SQVTM and ANQGSEA.

The table lists this clone with a count of one. The J gene is TRBJ1-4, the V gene TRBV4-3, with D maybe TRBD1 (5 bases). Trimming left V 3 bases short and J 8 bases short, with 13 bases between. This CDR3 contains 14 residues. CDR1 and CDR2 (germline): LGHNA, YSLEER. CDR3 DNA sequence: TGCGCCAGCAGCCAGGAGGGGCTGGGGGAAAAACTGTTTTTT. Translation: CASSQEGLGEKLFF.

The J gene is TRBJ2-1, the V gene TRBV7-9, with 8 bases fitting TRBD1. Trimming removed 1 base from V and 7 bases from J; junction bases left unmatched: 6. The CDR3 totals 15 residues. The germline gives CDR1 SEHNR, CDR2 FQNEAQ (reference sequence). The CDR3 bases are TGTGCCAGCAGCTTAGACAGGGGGTCTGTGAATGAGCAGTTCTTC. This translates into CASSLDRGSVNEQFF.

V usage is TRBV7-3 and J usage is TRBJ2-1, with 8 bases identical to TRBD2. J gave up 7 bases and V 5 bases, and 13 bases lay outside the gene matches. Germline values: CDR1 SGHTA, CDR2 FQGTGA. The CDR3 sequence is 16 residues long. The CDR3 DNA sequence: TGTGCCAGCAGCCCCAGCCCGGGACTAGAAAGAAATGAGCAGTTCTTC. Translating it yields CASSPSPGLERNEQFF.